This T cell receptor (beta chain) comes out of a study of T cell responses to AZD1222 COVID-19 vaccine. Data came from immunoSEQ multiplex PCR; TCRdb stores just in-frame clones and leaves some out. The sample lists about 160,000 clones, 88% occurring once. Germline V gene lookup returns CDR1 MDHEN and CDR2 SYDVKM. Trimming took off 3 bases at V and 8 bases at J, with 7 bases between the two ends. This CDR3 region has 11 residues. Study-level points and caveats: It should be noted that donors were predominantly white British and more often female, and clonal diversity was possibly underestimated. Spike was spanned by vaccine-associated CD4 TCRs, which were dominant at 160-218 and 743-854. As reported, nearly half of all spike-specific TCRs target variant regions that are unmutated.

As to this clone: Its antigen remains unidentified.

This chain links TRBV28 with TRBJ1-2; D is unclear. The sequencing used peripheral blood, collected on day 0 of AZD1222 vaccination. This sequence was found in an adult in good health. This CDR3 is CASSFNRGYTF. Written as DNA, the CDR3 is TGTGCCAGCAGTTTCAATAGGGGCTACACCTTC.